This TCR beta chain is from a study of cytomegalovirus exposure and HLA in healthy donors. Overall study findings and caveats: The study flagged around 150 TCR beta chains as cytomegalovirus-associated. In the roughly 120 validation repertoires, a later analysis found that first-cohort TCR clusters tended to co-occur. In vitro, a few CMV-associated chains proved specific for CMV antigens.

The CDR3 spans 18 residues. Germline V gene lookup returns CDR1 SGDLS and CDR2 YYNGEE. The ends lost 1 base at V and 0 bases at J; junction bases unmatched: 12. Libraries were prepared by immunoSEQ multiplex PCR; TCRdb keeps only in-frame clonotypes and omits some of them. The data show approximately 210,000 clones, 86% seen once. As regards this clone: Its antigen is currently unknown.

V is TRBV9 and J is TRBJ1-1; 7 nucleotides agree with TRBD1. This clonotype originated in a woman younger than 30 in good health and CMV-seronegative. Sequenced sample: PBMCs. The CDR3: CASSVTAEAGGMNTEAFF. The CDR3 DNA is TGTGCCAGCAGCGTAACCGCCGAGGCAGGGGGTATGAACACTGAAGCTTTCTTT. The full variable domain, in which reference TRBV9 and TRBJ1-1 provide the parts outside the CDR3, is DSGVTQTPKHLITATGQRVTLRCSPRSGDLSVYWYQQSLDQGLQFLIQYYNGEERAKGNILERFSAQQFPDLHSELNLSSLELGDSALYFCASSVTAEAGGMNTEAFFGQGTRLTVV.